The 23 T cell receptor beta chains given below trace back to one sample, sequenced in a study of brain T cells in children with intractable seizures. Profiling relied on immunoSEQ multiplex PCR, and the TCRdb table lists in-frame clones only, not all of them. The sample yields 70,000 to 90,000 clones, under 95% seen once. This specimen was peripheral blood, taken at surgery. The receptors shown here come from a boy in the first two years of life with tuberous sclerosis and intractable seizures.

This rearrangement joins TRBV19 to TRBJ1-5; D is uncertain. The CDR3 is 15 residues long. The germline V gene encodes CDR1 LNHDA and CDR2 SQIVND (reference sequence). Trimming took 0 bases from V and 2 from J, leaving 8 bases between them. The CDR3: CASSIDGKGNQPQHF. The CDR3 nucleotides read TGTGCCAGTAGTATAGATGGAAAGGGCAATCAGCCCCAGCATTTT.

The J gene is TRBJ1-5, the V gene TRBV4-1, with D unresolved. V was trimmed by 1 base and J by 7 bases, leaving 8 bases between them. The germline V gene encodes CDR1 MGHRA and CDR2 YSYEKL. CDR3 length: 13 amino acids. The CDR3 nucleotides are TGCGCCAGCAGCCAAGGTTCAGGACAGCCCCAGCATTTT. Residues: CASSQGSGQPQHF.

V usage is TRBV7-9 and J usage is TRBJ1-1, with no clear D. Germline V lookup: CDR1 SEHNR, CDR2 FQNEAQ (reference sequence). Trimming took off 1 base at V and 2 bases at J, with 11 bases between the two ends. The CDR3 consists of 15 residues. The CDR3 region is CASSLGGGLNTEAFF. The CDR3 DNA is TGTGCCAGCAGCTTAGGTGGCGGATTAAACACTGAAGCTTTCTTT.

The genes are TRBV6-5 and TRBJ2-7; perhaps D is TRBD1 or TRBD2 (5 bases each). CDR3 length: 15 residues. V was clipped by 0 bases and J by 2 bases, with 11 bases between them. Germline V gene lookup returns CDR1 MNHEY and CDR2 SVGAGI. The CDR3 DNA reads TGTGCCAGCAGTTACTCCGGGGCAGGGCCCTACGAGCAGTACTTC. This translates into CASSYSGAGPYEQYF.

This clone showed up just once. The gene calls are TRBV7-2 and TRBJ2-2, with D perhaps TRBD2 (5 bases). Germline values: CDR1 SGHTA, CDR2 FQGNSA. This CDR3 has 14 residues. Trimming removed 5 bases from V and 0 bases from J, with 7 bases in between. CDR3 residues: CASSLLANTGELFF. As DNA, the CDR3 is TGTGCCAGCAGCCTACTAGCGAACACCGGGGAGCTGTTTTTT.

The table lists this clone with a count of one. The V call is TRBV27, the J call TRBJ2-2; 8 bases fit TRBD2. J gave up 0 bases and V 5 bases, and 5 bases lay outside the gene matches. The CDR3 has 16 amino acids. Germline values: CDR1 MNHEY, CDR2 SMNVEV (reference sequence). In nucleotides, the CDR3 is TGTGCCAGCAGTCCCGGGACTAGTGCGAACACCGGGGAGCTGTTTTTT. Its protein product is CASSPGTSANTGELFF.

The rearrangement joins TRBV27 to TRBJ1-1; D not certain. CDR3 length: 14 amino acids. V lost 6 bases and J 10 bases, leaving 21 bases between the germline ends. CDR1 is MNHEY and CDR2 is SMNVEV in the germline V gene (reference sequence). CDR3 in amino acids: CASSSWTRGGRAFF. Here the CDR3 DNA reads TGTGCCAGCAGCTCCTGGACGCGGGGAGGGCGAGCTTTCTTT.

The chain couples TRBV24-1 to TRBJ2-3, with TRBD2 matching over 8 bases. The CDR3 extends over 14 amino acids. J lost 2 bases, V lost 9 bases, and 6 bases had no gene match. CDR1 is KGHDR, CDR2 SFDVKD, per germline. The CDR3 nucleotides are TGTGCCACCTGTCCGGGAGGGAACACAGATACGCAGTATTTT. This encodes CATCPGGNTDTQYF.

CDR3 amino acids: CASSNRDPTDTQYF. The CDR3 DNA reads TGTGCCAGCAGCAACCGGGACCCCACAGATACGCAGTATTTT. The gene calls are TRBV5-8 and TRBJ2-3, with D possibly being TRBD1 or TRBD2 (5 bases each). Trimming cost V 4 bases and J 2 bases, with 11 bases left between them. The CDR3 runs to 14 residues. Germline assignment: CDR1 SGHTS and CDR2 YDEGEE.

The chain has TRBV5-1 and TRBJ1-1; no definite D call. Trimming took off 4 bases at V and 1 base at J, with 14 bases between the two ends. From germline, CDR1 is SGHRS and CDR2 YFSETQ. This CDR3 has 15 residues. This chain's CDR3 is CASSTRPDGNTEAFF. CDR3 bases: TGCGCCAGCAGCACAAGACCAGATGGGAACACTGAAGCTTTCTTT.

The chain joins TRBV9 to TRBJ1-2, with TRBD1 matching over 12 bases. Trimming cost V 7 bases and J 2 bases; bases outside gene matches: 0. The CDR3 consists of 13 residues. The germline CDR1 and CDR2 sequences are SGDLS and YYNGEE. CDR3 sequence: CASGTGGNYGYTF. The CDR3 DNA reads as TGTGCCAGCGGGACAGGGGGCAACTATGGCTACACCTTC.

The chain employs TRBV7-3 and TRBJ2-1, with 10 bases aligning to TRBD2. From germline, CDR1 is SGHTA and CDR2 FQGTGA. V dropped 5 bases and J dropped 4; count of bases not matched to a gene: 14. CDR3 length equals 18 residues. CDR3 residues: CASSPGPASGGSYNEQFF. CDR3 DNA sequence: TGTGCCAGCAGCCCAGGACCGGCTAGCGGGGGCTCATACAATGAGCAGTTCTTC.

The chain combines TRBV27 with TRBJ2-2; TRBD2 matches 12 bases. The germline V gene has CDR1 MNHEY and CDR2 SMNVEV (reference sequence). V shed 2 bases, J shed 4 bases, and the junction held 11 bases outside the gene matches. This CDR3 is 19 amino acids long. The CDR3: CASSLTGPTSGRLTGELFF. CDR3 coding DNA: TGTGCCAGCAGTTTAACGGGCCCCACTAGCGGGAGGCTCACCGGGGAGCTGTTTTTT.

This clone was seen once. The rearrangement joins TRBV7-2 to TRBJ2-5; 10 nucleotides align to TRBD2. This CDR3 has 16 residues. CDR1 and CDR2 (germline): SGHTA, FQGNSA. V gave up 6 bases and J gave up 1 base; unmatched junction bases: 8. DNA of the CDR3: TGTGCCAGCAGTCCGGGACTAGCGTATACCCAAGAGACCCAGTACTTC. Residues: CASSPGLAYTQETQYF.

The chain employs TRBV2 and TRBJ2-1, with D possibly TRBD2 on 7 matching bases. Deletions cut 6 bases from V and 6 bases from J, with 18 bases between. Germline V gene lookup returns CDR1 SNHLY and CDR2 FYNNEI. The CDR3 length is 15 residues. Here the CDR3 DNA reads TGTGCCAGCAGCAGTCGGGGGGCGGAGGCCAATGAGCAGTTCTTC. It translates to CASSSRGAEANEQFF.

This clone has only one observation. The J gene is TRBJ2-7, the V gene TRBV18; no clear D. CDR3 length equals 14 residues. Trimming pared 4 bases from V and 5 bases from J, leaving 15 bases between. The germline V gene encodes CDR1 KGHSH and CDR2 LQKENI. CDR3 DNA: TGTGCCAGCTCACAGGAACTTAACGACGACGAGCAGTACTTC. It is translated as CASSQELNDDEQYF. The full variable domain, with the rest looked up from reference TRBV18 and TRBJ2-7, is NAGVMQNPRHLVRRRGQEARLRCSPMKGHSHVYWYRQLPEEGLKFMVYLQKENIIDESGMPKERFSAEFPKEGPSILRIQQVVRGDSAAYFCASSQELNDDEQYFGPGTRLTVT.

The chain employs TRBV4-1 and TRBJ2-5; D is possibly TRBD1 or TRBD2 (5 bases each). The germline V and J ends were trimmed by 3 bases and 5 bases, with 19 bases remaining between them. The CDR3 sequence is 16 residues long. CDR1 and CDR2 from the germline V gene are MGHRA and YSYEKL. DNA for the CDR3: TGCGCCAGCAGCCACTCCGGGACCGCAAGTGGTGAGACCCAGTACTTC. Translated, it gives CASSHSGTASGETQYF.

The chain recombines TRBV5-4 with TRBJ1-6, with TRBD1 matching 8 bases. This CDR3 contains 14 residues. The ends lost 2 bases at V and 10 bases at J; junction bases unmatched: 5. Looked up from germline, CDR1 is SGHNT and CDR2 is YYREEE (reference sequence). As DNA, the CDR3 is TGTGCCAGCAGCTTCGGACAGGGAAGATCACCCCTCCACTTT. Encoded protein: CASSFGQGRSPLHF. Variable domain in full (rest from reference TRBV5-4 and TRBJ1-6): ETGVTQSPTHLIKTRGQQVTLRCSSQSGHNTVSWYQQALGQGPQFIFQYYREEENGRGNFPPRFSGLQFPNYSSELNVNALELDDSALYLCASSFGQGRSPLHFGNGTRLTVT.

V and J are TRBV27 and TRBJ1-5; possibly TRBD1 for D (5 bases). Trimming took 1 base from V and 5 from J, leaving 9 bases between them. The CDR3 consists of 14 residues. Germline V CDR1 and CDR2: MNHEY, SMNVEV (reference sequence). The CDR3 sequence is CASSLFRADQPQHF. The DNA for the CDR3 is TGTGCCAGCAGTTTATTCAGGGCCGATCAGCCCCAGCATTTT.

In this sample, this clone turned up a few times. This chain uses TRBV14 with TRBJ1-6; a possible D gene is TRBD1 (5 bases). The CDR3 covers 13 residues. Germline V gene data show CDR1 as SGHDN and CDR2 as FVKESK. The germline V and J ends were trimmed by 2 bases and 7 bases, with 6 bases remaining between them. CDR3 sequence reads: CASSQQGNSPLHF. CDR3 coding DNA: TGTGCCAGCAGCCAACAGGGAAATTCACCCCTCCACTTT.

In the case of this clone: The germline gene is not matched at one end of the junction; a read error may be the cause. The V and J genes are TRBV7-7 and TRBJ2-5; 8 bases fit TRBD1. This CDR3 has 16 residues. Germline V lookup: CDR1 SSHAT, CDR2 FNYEAQ (reference sequence). CDR3 in amino acids: CASSLARTGQGETQYF. The CDR3 DNA reads as TGTGCTAGCAGCTTAGCCCGGACAGGGCAGGGTGAGACCCAGTACTTC.

The chain uses TRBV7-9 and TRBJ2-7, with 8 bases matching TRBD1. The V segment lost 3 bases and the J segment 5 bases; nucleotides outside the gene matches: 3. CDR3 length equals 13 residues. Germline V lookup: CDR1 SEHNR, CDR2 FQNEAQ (reference sequence). CDR3 nucleotide sequence: TGTGCCAGCAGCTTGGCAGGGGGCCACGAGCAGTACTTC. Its translation is CASSLAGGHEQYF.

This clone was counted only a few times. The same CDR3 arises from other DNA sequences in this sample as well. The chain recombines TRBV7-9 with TRBJ1-2, with 9 bases that match TRBD1. Per germline, CDR1 SEHNR and CDR2 FQNEAQ (reference sequence). The CDR3 consists of 14 residues. The trim removed 5 bases at V and 2 bases at J, leaving 3 bases unmatched. The CDR3 coding sequence is TGTGCCAGCAGCCCCGGACAGGGGAACTATGGCTACACCTTC. This encodes CASSPGQGNYGYTF.